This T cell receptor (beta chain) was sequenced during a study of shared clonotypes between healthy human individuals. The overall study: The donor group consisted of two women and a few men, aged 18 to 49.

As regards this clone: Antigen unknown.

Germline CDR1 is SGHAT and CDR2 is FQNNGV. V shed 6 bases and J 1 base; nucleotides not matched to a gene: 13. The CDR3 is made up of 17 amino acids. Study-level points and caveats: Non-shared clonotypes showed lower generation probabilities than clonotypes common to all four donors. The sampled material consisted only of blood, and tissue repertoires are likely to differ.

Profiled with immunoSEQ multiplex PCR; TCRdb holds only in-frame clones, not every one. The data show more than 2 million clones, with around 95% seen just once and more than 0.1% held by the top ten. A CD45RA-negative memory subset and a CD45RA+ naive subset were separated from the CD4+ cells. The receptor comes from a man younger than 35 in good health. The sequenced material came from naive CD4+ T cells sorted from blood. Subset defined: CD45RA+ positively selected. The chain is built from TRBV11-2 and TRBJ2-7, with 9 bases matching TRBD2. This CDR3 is CASRSSLAGEGSYEQYF. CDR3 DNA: TGTGCCAGCAGGTCAAGTTTAGCGGGAGAGGGTTCCTACGAGCAGTACTTC.